This T cell receptor (beta chain) is from a study of OX40 agonist ivuxolimab in advanced cancers. The wider study: Three patients showed partial responses: one hepatocellular carcinoma and two cutaneous melanoma cases.

Study conclusions and caveats: Some patients who did not respond also had low normalized T-cell clonal expansion. People who partly responded at 0.1-3.0 mg/kg had some of the least clonal expansion seen.

The V end was cut by 6 bases, the J end by 0 bases, with 9 bases between. The V gene's germline CDR1 is SNHLY and CDR2 FYNNEI. The CDR3 runs to 15 residues. Sequencing was performed with immunoSEQ multiplex PCR; in TCRdb, only in-frame clones are kept and a portion is missing. Of tens of thousands of clones in the sample, 75% to 90% were seen once. With regard to this clone: Its target is not known.

The material sequenced was CD4+ or CD8+ T cells sorted from blood, taken in a trial of the OX40 agonist ivuxolimab. This chain connects TRBV2 to TRBJ2-6; D is ambiguous. The TCR originated in an adult with an advanced solid tumor such as melanoma, head and neck, liver or kidney cancer. The CDR3 loop reads CASRAYTSGANVLTF. The CDR3 DNA sequence: TGTGCCAGCAGGGCCTACACCTCTGGGGCCAACGTCCTGACTTTC.